This is a list of T cell receptor beta chains from one sample in a study of T cell changes during pregnancy in multiple sclerosis. Profiling relied on immunoSEQ multiplex PCR, and the TCRdb table lists in-frame clones only, not all of them. The sample includes fewer than 30,000 clones, around 90% of them seen just once. The sample was CD8+ T cells from peripheral blood mononuclear cells, taken in the third trimester of pregnancy. The receptors were gathered from a female donor in good health, enrolled as a control in a pregnancy study. The CDR3 runs from the conserved cysteine through the conserved F or W.

V gene	J gene	CDR3 protein
TRBV6-1	TRBJ2-7	CASSESSYEQYF
TRBV14	TRBJ2-7	CASSPVPGEQYF
TRBV28	TRBJ1-1	CASSRGGGTEAFF
TRBV9	TRBJ2-7	CASSVDRGSEQYF
TRBV6-5	TRBJ2-7	CASSYRGLPYEQYF
TRBV29-1	TRBJ2-1	CSVSSVNEQFF
TRBV5-1	TRBJ1-1	CASTPEGLNTEAFF
TRBV6-1	TRBJ2-5	CASSDGLQETQYF
TRBV13	TRBJ1-2	CASSLLLTTADYGYTF
TRBV19	TRBJ2-3	CASNLDADGADTQYF
TRBV5-6	TRBJ2-2	CASSFTTSPGELFF